A single sample is the source of the 9 T cell receptor beta chains below, sequenced in a study of blood T cell repertoires in COVID-19. The data were produced by immunoSEQ multiplex PCR, yet TCRdb's version contains in-frame clones alone and is incomplete. The sample has tens of thousands of clones, 86% seen once; the top ten hold 1.3%. Sequences were obtained from peripheral blood. The receptors were sampled from a woman aged 80 or over with acute or convalescent COVID-19.

This chain joins TRBV9 and TRBJ1-4; no reliable D call. The CDR3 has 16 amino acids. Germline CDR1 is SGDLS and CDR2 is YYNGEE. Between the trimmed V and J ends, which lost 0 bases and 8 bases, there was a span of 17 bases. The CDR3, as DNA: TGTGCCAGCAGCGTAGGGGTCGCGGGGATGGCCGAAAAACTGTTTTTT. It specifies CASSVGVAGMAEKLFF.

The rearrangement links TRBV7-2 to TRBJ2-1, with D hard to call. Germline V lookup: CDR1 SGHTA, CDR2 FQGNSA. V was trimmed by 3 bases and J by 1 base, leaving 10 bases between them. The CDR3 extends over 15 amino acids. This CDR3 is CASSFGGLSYNEQFF. CDR3 coding DNA: TGTGCCAGCAGCTTTGGCGGCCTATCCTACAATGAGCAGTTCTTC. The whole variable domain, remainder taken from reference TRBV7-2 and TRBJ2-1, is GAGVSQSPSNKVTEKGKDVELRCDPISGHTALYWYRQSLGQGLEFLIYFQGNSAPDKSGLPSDRFSAERTGGSVSTLTIQRTQQEDSAVYLCASSFGGLSYNEQFFGPGTRLTVL.

In this sample, this clone turned up once. V is TRBV6-5 and J is TRBJ2-5, with 7 positions matching TRBD1. The CDR3 length is 13 residues. The germline gives CDR1 MNHEY, CDR2 SVGAGI. After removal of 6 bases from V and 5 bases from J, the junction contained 6 bases not matched to a gene. CDR3 nucleotide sequence: TGTGCCAGCAGACCGACAGGGTGGGAGACCCAGTACTTC. Its translation is CASRPTGWETQYF.

This chain uses TRBV4-2 with TRBJ2-1; 8 bases are shared with TRBD2. CDR1 and CDR2 from the germline V gene are LGHNA and YNFKEQ. Losses at the gene ends were 1 base for V and 6 bases for J; bases not matched to a gene: 14. This CDR3 comprises 18 residues. CDR3 sequence (DNA): TGTGCCAGCAGCCAAGGGACGTATGGGCTAGCGGGTATCAATGAGCAGTTCTTC. It specifies CASSQGTYGLAGINEQFF.

In nucleotides, the CDR3 is TGTGCCAGCAGCAAAAGCGGGCAAGAGACCCAGTACTTC. Its translation: CASSKSGQETQYF. This chain links TRBV7-2 with TRBJ2-5, with D possibly matching TRBD2 (6 bases). With 5 bases removed from V and 2 bases from J, the gap between germline ends came to 9 bases. Germline CDR1 SGHTA, CDR2 FQGNSA. CDR3 length equals 13 residues. The full variable domain, rest sourced from reference TRBV7-2 and TRBJ2-5, is GAGVSQSPSNKVTEKGKDVELRCDPISGHTALYWYRQSLGQGLEFLIYFQGNSAPDKSGLPSDRFSAERTGGSVSTLTIQRTQQEDSAVYLCASSKSGQETQYFGPGTRLLVL.

V is TRBV7-3 and J is TRBJ2-5; D possibly corresponds to TRBD1 (5 bases). Germline lookup yields CDR1 SGHTA and CDR2 FQGTGA. Deletions cut 5 bases from V and 2 bases from J, with 12 bases between. This CDR3 region has 14 residues. The CDR3 reads CASSRDSGQETQYF. As DNA, the CDR3 is TGTGCCAGCAGCCGTGACAGTGGACAAGAGACCCAGTACTTC.

This rearrangement joins TRBV5-8 to TRBJ1-1; the match to TRBD1 covers 7 bases. After removal of 0 bases from V and 4 bases from J, the junction contained 3 bases not matched to a gene. Looked up from germline, CDR1 is SGHTS and CDR2 is YDEGEE. There are 14 residues in the CDR3. In DNA, the CDR3 is TGTGCCAGCAGCTTGGAGGGGGCGGGCACTGAAGCTTTCTTT. It yields the protein CASSLEGAGTEAFF.

This chain joins TRBV5-1 and TRBJ1-2; D is undetermined. Trimming removed 0 bases from V and 3 bases from J, with 12 bases in between. Germline CDR1 reads SGHRS; CDR2 reads YFSETQ. This CDR3 contains 15 residues. The CDR3 reads CASSLDEGSDYGYTF. CDR3 nucleotide sequence: TGCGCCAGCAGCTTGGACGAGGGTAGTGACTATGGCTACACCTTC.

This sequence joins TRBV27 and TRBJ1-4; 8 bases agree with TRBD1. The CDR3 has 12 amino acids. J was trimmed by 11 bases and V by 6 bases; bases with no gene match: 5. The germline V gene encodes CDR1 MNHEY and CDR2 SMNVEV (reference sequence). The CDR3 DNA sequence: TGTGCCAGCAGGGGACAGGTATCCAAACTGTTTTTT. This sequence encodes CASRGQVSKLFF.